This T cell receptor (beta chain) was identified in a study of OX40 agonist ivuxolimab in advanced cancers. Study overall: With ivuxolimab, an agonistic anti-OX40 (CD134) antibody, patients were treated. Partial responses were achieved by three patients, one with hepatocellular carcinoma and two with cutaneous melanoma.

Sequenced by immunoSEQ multiplex PCR; TCRdb stores in-frame clones only, minus some. The sample holds 60,000 to 100,000 clones, around 94% seen once. Regarding the study as a whole: The CD4+ and CD8+ T cells in the blood had expanded clonally by week 6 at 0.1 to 3.0 mg/kg.

This CDR3 is 17 amino acids long. V shed 4 bases and J 3 bases; nucleotides not matched to a gene: 9. Germline lookup yields CDR1 SGHDN and CDR2 FVKESK. This clone has a single count. Its cognate antigen is unknown. This TCR derives from an adult with an advanced solid tumor such as melanoma, head and neck, liver or kidney cancer. The rearrangement joins TRBV14 to TRBJ1-3, with 10 positions matching TRBD1. The starting material was CD4+ or CD8+ T cells sorted from blood, obtained in a trial of the OX40 agonist ivuxolimab. CDR3 coding DNA: TGTGCCAGCAGCCCCAGACGCGGGACAGGGGATGGAAACACCATATATTTT. This gives the protein CASSPRRGTGDGNTIYF. The whole variable domain, remainder taken from reference TRBV14 and TRBJ1-3, is EAGVTQFPSHSVIEKGQTVTLRCDPISGHDNLYWYRRVMGKEIKFLLHFVKESKQDESGMPNNRFLAERTGGTYSTLKVQPAELEDSGVYFCASSPRRGTGDGNTIYFGEGSWLTVV.